This TCR beta chain was identified in a study of T cell responses to AZD1222 COVID-19 vaccine. V was cut by 5 bases and J by 4 bases, with 11 bases left in between. From germline, CDR1 is SQVTM and CDR2 ANQGSEA. The CDR3 loop spans 12 amino acids. The data were produced by immunoSEQ multiplex PCR, yet TCRdb's version contains in-frame clones alone and is incomplete. Of 120,000 or so clones detected, 75% to 90% appear once; the ten largest clones hold about 3%. Whole-study findings and limits: Recipients of AZD1222 seropositive at baseline numbered only 5 or 6. Across the whole spike, CD4 TCRs peaked at regions 160-218 and 743-854.

A word on this clone: Its antigen is as yet unknown.

This TCR was sampled from an adult in good health. Material: peripheral blood, obtained on day 0 of AZD1222 vaccination. The V and J genes are TRBV29-1 and TRBJ2-5, with D unresolved. The CDR3 bases are TGCAGCGTTTACGGAGTGGGAGAGACCCAGTACTTC. Translating gives CSVYGVGETQYF.